The sequence of this TCR beta chain was determined in a study of siplizumab effects on memory and regulatory T cells. Study-level background: Run as pairs, the mixed lymphocyte reactions received siplizumab at approximately 0.92 ug/mL or no drug. Broader study findings: Poor capture below about 10^-5 frequency left most alloreactive clones unmapped to unstimulated subsets. Naive T cells appeared more varied than memory cells and looked like key alloresponse contributors.

Remarks on this clone: Its antigen is currently unknown.

It was at 37°C and for about 6 days that the mixed lymphocyte reaction cells were cocultured. The length of the CDR3 is 14 residues. CDR1 and CDR2 from the germline V gene are SGHRS and YFSETQ. Trimming shortened V by 4 bases and J by 2 bases, and 12 bases separated the two germline ends. Sequenced by immunoSEQ multiplex PCR; TCRdb stores in-frame clones only, minus some. The table shows approximately 3,300 clones, with under 55% occurring only once. The origin of this receptor is a human donor in good health; the cells came from an allogeneic mixed lymphocyte reaction. The chain recombines TRBV5-1 with TRBJ2-5, with D unclear. Sequencing was done on a sample of CFSE-low (dividing) CD4+ T cells sorted from an allogeneic mixed lymphocyte reaction. The CDR3 protein is CASSPLPGQETQYF. In DNA form, the CDR3 reads TGCGCCAGCAGCCCCCTCCCTGGACAAGAGACCCAGTACTTC.